Listed below are T cell receptor beta chains from one sample, sequenced in a study of cytomegalovirus exposure and HLA in healthy donors. Data came from immunoSEQ multiplex PCR; TCRdb stores just in-frame clones and leaves some out. The table for this sample gives around 100,000 clones. Specimen: PBMCs. Every receptor here comes from a woman aged 30 to 39 in good health and CMV-seronegative. Both conserved end residues are part of each CDR3. The order of the fields is J gene, V gene, D gene, CDR3 DNA, CDR3 protein. The D gene is left open where the match is weak.

TRBJ2-7 TRBV7-2 TRBD2 TGTGCCAGCAGGGGCGGGGGGGCCAGTCGATACGAGCAGTACTTC CASRGGGASRYEQYF
TRBJ2-2 TRBV9 TRBD2 TGTGCCAGCAGCGTAGGGACTAGCGGGGGTGACACCGGGGAGCTGTTTTTT CASSVGTSGGDTGELFF
TRBJ2-5 TRBV7-7 - TGTGCTAGCAGCCGGACAGCGTACCAAGAGACCCAGTACTTC CASSRTAYQETQYF
TRBJ2-7 TRBV5-1 TRBD2 TGCGCCAGCAGCATACTGGGACTAGCGGGAGGGAGTAACGAGCAGTACTTC CASSILGLAGGSNEQYF
TRBJ2-1 TRBV7-8 TRBD1 TGTGCCAGCAGCTTCCACCCGGGACAGGGAGACAATGAGCAGTTCTTC CASSFHPGQGDNEQFF
TRBJ2-5 TRBV6-5 - TGTGCCAGCGCAATCTCGGGGACCCAGTACTTC CASAISGTQYF
TRBJ1-2 TRBV7-3 - TGTGCCAGCAGCTTGAACAGGGAAGGCTATGGCTACACCTTC CASSLNREGYGYTF
TRBJ2-5 TRBV5-1 TRBD2 TGCGCCAGCAGCCCGCTAGCGGGGGAAGAGACCCAGTACTTC CASSPLAGEETQYF
TRBJ1-2 TRBV28 - TGTGCCAGCACCTCAGTCTATGGCTACACCTTC CASTSVYGYTF
TRBJ2-5 TRBV4-1 - TGCGCCAGCAGCCAAGTTTTCAGTAAACAAGAGACCCAGTACTTC CASSQVFSKQETQYF
TRBJ2-5 TRBV4-1 TRBD2 TGCGCCAGCAGCCATTTATTCCCGGGACTAGCGGGGCACCAAGAGACCCAGTACTTC CASSHLFPGLAGHQETQYF
TRBJ1-2 TRBV5-6 - TGTGCCAGCAGCTTGATGGCAGGGTCGGATGGCTACACCTTC CASSLMAGSDGYTF
TRBJ2-3 TRBV6-4 - TGTGCCAGCAGTCTAGACTCTAGCACAGATACGCAGTATTTT CASSLDSSTDTQYF
TRBJ1-2 TRBV27 - TGTGCCAGCACTTTAACGGCCGGGACACTCGGCTACACCTTC CASTLTAGTLGYTF
TRBJ2-7 TRBV29-1 TRBD2 TGCAGCGTTGTTTCTAGCGGGAAGACGTCCCTCTACGAGCAGTACTTC CSVVSSGKTSLYEQYF
TRBJ2-7 TRBV28 - TGTGCCAGCAGTCGTACAGGGGGAGGGAACTACGAGCAGTACTTC CASSRTGGGNYEQYF
TRBJ2-3 TRBV6-1 TRBD1 TGTGCCAGCAGTCAAGGGCCCGGGACAGGGACAGATACGCAGTATTTT CASSQGPGTGTDTQYF
TRBJ2-3 TRBV28 TRBD1 TGTGCCAGCCGACCGTCCGGGACAGGGGGTTTTACGCAGTATTTT CASRPSGTGGFTQYF
TRBJ2-7 TRBV9 TRBD2 TGTGCCAGCAGCTCGACTAGCGGGTCCTACGAGCAGTACTTC CASSSTSGSYEQYF
TRBJ2-3 TRBV25-1 TRBD1 TGTGCCAGCAGTGTTGCCACAGGGGGAGCCTCAGATACGCAGTATTTT CASSVATGGASDTQYF
TRBJ2-3 TRBV18 - TGTGCCAGCTCGCCTATTAACTCGGGAGCAGATACGCAGTATTTT CASSPINSGADTQYF
TRBJ2-1 TRBV5-6 TRBD2 TGTGCCAGCAGCTGGCTAGCGGGAGTTCTTAATGAGCAGTTCTTC CASSWLAGVLNEQFF
TRBJ2-5 TRBV2 - TGTGCCAGCAGTGAAAGTCCGGGACTTGGGGAGACCCAGTACTTC CASSESPGLGETQYF
TRBJ1-4 TRBV9 TRBD1 TGTGCCAGCAGCCCCAGGACAGGGGGGGCTGAAAAACTGTTTTTT CASSPRTGGAEKLFF
TRBJ2-2 TRBV7-9 TRBD2 TGTGCCAGCAGCTATCCCCGGACTAGCGGGGGGCCGAACACCGGGGAGCTGTTTTTT CASSYPRTSGGPNTGELFF
TRBJ2-3 TRBV18 TRBD2 TGTGCCAGCTCATGGTCAGGCGGGAGGACAGATACGCAGTATTTT CASSWSGGRTDTQYF
TRBJ2-3 TRBV10-2 - TGCGCCAGCAGTCCGGGACTGGAGGAGTCAGATACGCAGTATTTT CASSPGLEESDTQYF
TRBJ2-5 TRBV7-6 - TGTGCCAGCAGCGCGCAAGAGACCCAGTACTTC CASSAQETQYF
TRBJ2-2 TRBV5-1 TRBD1 TGCGCCAGCAGCATACAGGGGTCCGGGGAGCTGTTTTTT CASSIQGSGELFF
TRBJ2-3 TRBV7-3 - TGTGCCAGCAGCCTCCGGGGTGCAGATACGCAGTATTTT CASSLRGADTQYF
TRBJ2-1 TRBV11-2 - TGTGCCAGCAGCTTAGGACTACCGATAAACAATGAGCAGTTCTTC CASSLGLPINNEQFF
TRBJ2-5 TRBV19 TRBD2 TGTGCCAGTAGTATTTTTCCTCCTAGCGGGAGGGAACAAGAGACCCAGTACTTC CASSIFPPSGREQETQYF
TRBJ2-7 TRBV6-1 - TGTGCCAGCAGTGGGGCGGCAGGGGCATCCTACGAGCAGTACTTC CASSGAAGASYEQYF
TRBJ1-5 TRBV2 TRBD1 TGTGCTAGCAACAGGGGGCAGGATCAGCCCCAGCATTTT CASNRGQDQPQHF
TRBJ2-7 TRBV7-6 TRBD1 TGTGCCAGCAGCTTAGGGGGGACAGGAGGCGAGCAGTACTTC CASSLGGTGGEQYF
TRBJ2-7 TRBV4-1 - TGCGCCAGCAGCCAAGAAAGGAACAGAGACTACGAGCAGTACTTC CASSQERNRDYEQYF
TRBJ1-3 TRBV6-1 - TGTGCCAGCATTACCGGGACAACCATATATTTT CASITGTTIYF
TRBJ1-2 TRBV7-9 - TGTGCCAGCAGCTTAGAAGGCAGAGGCTATGGCTACACCTTC CASSLEGRGYGYTF
TRBJ2-1 TRBV9 TRBD2 TGTGCCAGCAGCGTAGATACGGGACTAAATGAGCAGTTCTTC CASSVDTGLNEQFF
TRBJ1-1 TRBV6-6 - TGTGCCAGCAGCCGGATTTTCGGGTACCAGGGTGAAGCTTTCTTT CASSRIFGYQGEAFF
TRBJ2-3 TRBV7-9 - TGTGCCAGCAGCCCACAACAGGGTAGCACAGATACGCAGTATTTT CASSPQQGSTDTQYF
TRBJ2-1 TRBV9 TRBD2 TGTGCCAGCAGCGTACATAGCGGGAGTCGGAATGAGCAGTTCTTC CASSVHSGSRNEQFF
TRBJ2-1 TRBV12-2 - TGTGCAAGTCGCTTAGTGTCACAAATCGGGACTAGCGGGAGCAATGAGCAGTTCTTC CASRLVSQIGTSGSNEQFF
TRBJ2-3 TRBV4-1 - TGCGCCAGCAGCCTCCGGGATACGCAGTATTTT CASSLRDTQYF
TRBJ2-7 TRBV5-1 - TGCGCCAGCAGCCGGGTAACTGGATCGTACGAGCAGTACTTC CASSRVTGSYEQYF
TRBJ2-1 TRBV19 - TGTGCCACTCAATGGAGGGCGTCCCCCTACAATGAGCAGTTCTTC CATQWRASPYNEQFF
TRBJ1-1 TRBV6-5 - TGTGCCAGCAGTTACTCGAGCGGTGTAGTGAACACTGAAGCTTTCTTT CASSYSSGVVNTEAFF
TRBJ2-7 TRBV10-3 - TGTGCCATCAGTGAACAGAGAAACTACGAGCAGTACTTC CAISEQRNYEQYF
TRBJ2-1 TRBV6-6 - TGTGCCAGCAGTTCGGAGGGAATCTACAATGAGCAGTTCTTC CASSSEGIYNEQFF
TRBJ1-1 TRBV7-3 - TGTGCCAGCAGCCCCGGGATCAGGGGCCTGAACACTGAAGCTTTCTTT CASSPGIRGLNTEAFF